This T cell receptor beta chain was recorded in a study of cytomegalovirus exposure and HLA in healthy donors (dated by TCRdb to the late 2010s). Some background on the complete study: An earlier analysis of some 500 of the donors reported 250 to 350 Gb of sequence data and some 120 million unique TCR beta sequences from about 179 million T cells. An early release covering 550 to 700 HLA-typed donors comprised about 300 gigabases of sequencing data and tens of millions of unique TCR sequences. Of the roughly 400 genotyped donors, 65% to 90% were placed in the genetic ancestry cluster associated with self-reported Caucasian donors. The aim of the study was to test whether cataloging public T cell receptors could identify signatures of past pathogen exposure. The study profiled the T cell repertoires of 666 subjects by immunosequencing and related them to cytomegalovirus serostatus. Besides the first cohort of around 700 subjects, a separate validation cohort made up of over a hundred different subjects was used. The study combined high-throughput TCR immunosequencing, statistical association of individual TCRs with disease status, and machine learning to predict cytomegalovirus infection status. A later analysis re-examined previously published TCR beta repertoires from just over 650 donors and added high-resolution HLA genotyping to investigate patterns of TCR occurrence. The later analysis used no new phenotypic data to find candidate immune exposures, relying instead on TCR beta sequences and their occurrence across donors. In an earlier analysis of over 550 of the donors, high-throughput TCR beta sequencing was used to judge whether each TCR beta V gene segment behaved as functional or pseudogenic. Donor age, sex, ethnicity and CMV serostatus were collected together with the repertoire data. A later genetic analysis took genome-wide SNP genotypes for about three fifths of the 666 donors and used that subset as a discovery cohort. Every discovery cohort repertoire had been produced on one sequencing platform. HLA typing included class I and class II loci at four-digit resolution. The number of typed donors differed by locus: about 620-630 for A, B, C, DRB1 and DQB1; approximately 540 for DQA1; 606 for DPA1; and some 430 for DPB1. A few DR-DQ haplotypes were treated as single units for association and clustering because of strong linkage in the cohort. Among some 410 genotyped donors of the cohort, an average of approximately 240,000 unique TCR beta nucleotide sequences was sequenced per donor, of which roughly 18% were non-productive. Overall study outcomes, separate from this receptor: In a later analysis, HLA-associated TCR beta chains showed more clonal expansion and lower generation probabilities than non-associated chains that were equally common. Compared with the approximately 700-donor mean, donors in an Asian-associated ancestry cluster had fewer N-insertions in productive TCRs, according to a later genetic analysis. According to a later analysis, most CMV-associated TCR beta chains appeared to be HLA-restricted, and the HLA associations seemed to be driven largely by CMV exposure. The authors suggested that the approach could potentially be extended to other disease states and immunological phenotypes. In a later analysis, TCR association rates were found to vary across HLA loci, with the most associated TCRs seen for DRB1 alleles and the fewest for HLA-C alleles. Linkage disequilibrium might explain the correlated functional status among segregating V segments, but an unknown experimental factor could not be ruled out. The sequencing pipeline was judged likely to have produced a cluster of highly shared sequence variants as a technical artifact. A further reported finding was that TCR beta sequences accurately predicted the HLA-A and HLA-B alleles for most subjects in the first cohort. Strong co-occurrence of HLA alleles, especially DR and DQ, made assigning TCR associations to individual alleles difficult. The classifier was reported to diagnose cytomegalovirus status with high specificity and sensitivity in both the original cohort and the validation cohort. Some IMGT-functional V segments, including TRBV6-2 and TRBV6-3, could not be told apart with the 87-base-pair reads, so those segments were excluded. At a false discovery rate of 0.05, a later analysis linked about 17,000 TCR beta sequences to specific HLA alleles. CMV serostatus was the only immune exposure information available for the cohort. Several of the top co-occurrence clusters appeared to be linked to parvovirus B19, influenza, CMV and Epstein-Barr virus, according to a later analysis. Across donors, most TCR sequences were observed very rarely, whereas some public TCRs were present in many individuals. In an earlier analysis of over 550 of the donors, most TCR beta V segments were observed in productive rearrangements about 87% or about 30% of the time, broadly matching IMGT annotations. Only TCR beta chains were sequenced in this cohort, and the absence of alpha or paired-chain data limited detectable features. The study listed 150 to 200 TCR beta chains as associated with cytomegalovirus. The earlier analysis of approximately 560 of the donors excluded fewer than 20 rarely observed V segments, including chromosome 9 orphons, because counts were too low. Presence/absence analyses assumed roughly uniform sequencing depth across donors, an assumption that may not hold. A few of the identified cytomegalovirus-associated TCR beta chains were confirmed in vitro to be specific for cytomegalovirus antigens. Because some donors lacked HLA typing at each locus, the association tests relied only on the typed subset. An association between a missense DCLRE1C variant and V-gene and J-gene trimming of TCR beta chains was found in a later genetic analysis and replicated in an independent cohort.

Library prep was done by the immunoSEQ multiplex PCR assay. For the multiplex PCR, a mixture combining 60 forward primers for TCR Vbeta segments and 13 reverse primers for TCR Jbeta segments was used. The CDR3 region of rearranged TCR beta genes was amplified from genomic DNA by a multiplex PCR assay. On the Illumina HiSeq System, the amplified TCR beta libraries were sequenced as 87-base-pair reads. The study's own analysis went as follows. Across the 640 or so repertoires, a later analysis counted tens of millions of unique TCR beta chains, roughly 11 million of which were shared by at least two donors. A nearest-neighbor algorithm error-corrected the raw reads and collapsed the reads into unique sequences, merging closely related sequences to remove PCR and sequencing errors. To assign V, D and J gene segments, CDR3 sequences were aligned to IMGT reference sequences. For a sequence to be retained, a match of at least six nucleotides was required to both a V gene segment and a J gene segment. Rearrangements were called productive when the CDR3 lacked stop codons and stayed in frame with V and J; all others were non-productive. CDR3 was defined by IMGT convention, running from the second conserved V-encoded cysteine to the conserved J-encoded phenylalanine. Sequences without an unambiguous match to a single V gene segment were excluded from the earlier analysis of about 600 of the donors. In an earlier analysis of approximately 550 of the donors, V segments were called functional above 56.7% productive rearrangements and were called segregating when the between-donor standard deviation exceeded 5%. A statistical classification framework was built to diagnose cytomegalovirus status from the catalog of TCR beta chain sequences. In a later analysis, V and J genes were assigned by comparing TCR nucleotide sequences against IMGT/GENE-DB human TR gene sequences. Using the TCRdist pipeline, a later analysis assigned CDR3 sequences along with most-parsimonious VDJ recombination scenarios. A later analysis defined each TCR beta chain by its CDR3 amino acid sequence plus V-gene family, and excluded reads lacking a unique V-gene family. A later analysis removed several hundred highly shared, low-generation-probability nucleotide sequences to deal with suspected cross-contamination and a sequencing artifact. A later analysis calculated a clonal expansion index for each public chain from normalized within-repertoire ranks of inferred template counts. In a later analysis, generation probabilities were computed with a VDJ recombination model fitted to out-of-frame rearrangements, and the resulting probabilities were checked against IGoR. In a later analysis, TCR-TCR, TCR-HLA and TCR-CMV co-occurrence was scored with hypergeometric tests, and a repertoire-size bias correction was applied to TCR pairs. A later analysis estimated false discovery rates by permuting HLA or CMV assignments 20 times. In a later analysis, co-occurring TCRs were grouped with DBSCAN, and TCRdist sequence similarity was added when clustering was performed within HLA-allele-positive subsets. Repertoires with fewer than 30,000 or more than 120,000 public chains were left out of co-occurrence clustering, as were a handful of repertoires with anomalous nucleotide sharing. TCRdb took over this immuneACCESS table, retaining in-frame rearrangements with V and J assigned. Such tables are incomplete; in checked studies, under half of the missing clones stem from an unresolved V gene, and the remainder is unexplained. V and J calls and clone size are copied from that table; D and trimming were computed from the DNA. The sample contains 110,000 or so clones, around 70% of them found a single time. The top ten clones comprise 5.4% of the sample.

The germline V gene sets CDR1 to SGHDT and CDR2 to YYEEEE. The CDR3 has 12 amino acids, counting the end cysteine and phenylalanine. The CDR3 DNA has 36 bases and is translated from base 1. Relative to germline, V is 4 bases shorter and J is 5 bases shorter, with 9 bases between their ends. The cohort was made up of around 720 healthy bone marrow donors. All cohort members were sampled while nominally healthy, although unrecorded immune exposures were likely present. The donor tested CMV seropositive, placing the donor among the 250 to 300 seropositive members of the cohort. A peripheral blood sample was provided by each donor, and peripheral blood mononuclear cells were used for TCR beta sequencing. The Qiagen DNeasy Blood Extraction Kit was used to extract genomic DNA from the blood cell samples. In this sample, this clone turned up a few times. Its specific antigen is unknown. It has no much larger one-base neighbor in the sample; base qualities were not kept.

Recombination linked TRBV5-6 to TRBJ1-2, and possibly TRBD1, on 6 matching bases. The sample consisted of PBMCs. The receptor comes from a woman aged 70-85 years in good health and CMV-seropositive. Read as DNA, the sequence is TGTGCCAGCAGCGGAGGACAGTATGGCTACACCTTC. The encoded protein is CASSGGQYGYTF. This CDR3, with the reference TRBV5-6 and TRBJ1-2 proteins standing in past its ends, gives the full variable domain DAGVTQSPTHLIKTRGQQVTLRCSPKSGHDTVSWYQQALGQGPQFIFQYYEEEERQRGNFPDRFSGHQFPNYSSELNVNALLLGDSALYLCASSGGQYGYTFGSGTRLTVV.